This is a list of T cell receptor beta chains from one sample in a study of cytomegalovirus exposure and HLA in healthy donors. The assay was immunoSEQ multiplex PCR, and TCRdb's table has in-frame clones only and misses some. Of more than 150,000 clones listed, around 76% were seen once; the top ten hold 1.5%. The sample taken for sequencing was PBMCs. The receptors were sampled from a man in his forties in good health and CMV-seronegative. Both conserved end residues are part of each CDR3. D genes are given only for firm matches. Part of the rows lack a size; the others show once, few, many or a class for expanded clones.

J | D | V | size | CDR3 | DNA
TRBJ2-5 | TRBD1 | TRBV10-3 | . | CAISEATGDRETQYF | TGTGCCATCAGTGAGGCGACAGGGGACAGGGAGACCCAGTACTTC
TRBJ1-5 | . | TRBV5-8 | . | CASSLGEGVSNQPQHF | TGTGCCAGCAGCTTGGGGGAGGGGGTGAGCAATCAGCCCCAGCATTTT
TRBJ2-7 | TRBD1 | TRBV28 | . | CASRTGGTYEQYF | TGTGCCAGCAGGACAGGGGGCACCTACGAGCAGTACTTC
TRBJ2-4 | TRBD2 | TRBV6-1 | . | CASSGRAGIDIQYF | TGTGCCAGCAGTGGCCGAGCGGGGATCGACATTCAGTACTTC
TRBJ1-2 | TRBD1 | TRBV7-6 | few | CASSSTGGKNGYTF | TGTGCCAGCAGCTCGACAGGGGGCAAAAATGGCTACACCTTC
TRBJ1-6 | . | TRBV7-3 | few | CASSLIGGQYNSPLHF | TGTGCCAGCAGCTTAATTGGGGGACAATATAATTCACCCCTCCACTTT
TRBJ2-7 | . | TRBV7-2 | . | CASSEQFRDEQYF | TGTGCCAGCAGCGAACAGTTCAGAGACGAGCAGTACTTC
TRBJ2-7 | TRBD2 | TRBV5-6 | . | CASSAALAGGAYEQYF | TGTGCCAGCAGCGCAGCACTAGCGGGAGGGGCCTACGAGCAGTACTTC
TRBJ2-7 | TRBD1 | TRBV11-3 | . | CASSLGQTYEQYF | TGTGCCAGCAGCCTGGGACAGACCTACGAGCAGTACTTC
TRBJ2-7 | TRBD1 | TRBV7-2 | . | CASSLALGTGASYEQYF | TGTGCCAGCAGCTTAGCGCTAGGGACAGGGGCCTCCTACGAGCAGTACTTC
TRBJ2-2 | TRBD1 | TRBV7-3 | . | CASSSRTGREGLFF | TGTGCCAGCAGCTCCCGGACAGGACGGGAAGGGCTGTTTTTT
TRBJ1-1 | . | TRBV6-1 | once | CASSDRVRPEAFF | TGTGCCAGCAGTGACAGGGTGAGGCCTGAAGCTTTCTTT
TRBJ1-5 | TRBD1 | TRBV9 | . | CASSVGQGVNQPQHF | TGTGCCAGCAGCGTGGGACAGGGGGTCAATCAGCCCCAGCATTTT
TRBJ2-2 | TRBD1 | TRBV9 | once | CASRGQRTGELFF | TGTGCCAGCAGGGGACAGCGCACCGGGGAGCTGTTTTTT
TRBJ2-7 | TRBD1 | TRBV18 | . | CASSTEGTGFYEQYF | TGTGCCAGCTCCACGGAGGGGACAGGGTTCTACGAGCAGTACTTC
TRBJ1-5 | . | TRBV6-1 | few | CASSEWTPSLQPQHF | TGTGCCAGCAGTGAATGGACCCCTAGCCTTCAGCCCCAGCATTTT
TRBJ1-3 | . | TRBV19 | . | CASIRGGPSSGNTIYF | TGTGCCAGTATTCGGGGAGGACCTTCCTCTGGAAACACCATATATTTT
TRBJ1-1 | . | TRBV6-5 | few | CASSYGQNTEAFF | TGTGCCAGCAGTTACGGCCAGAACACTGAAGCTTTCTTT
TRBJ2-7 | TRBD2 | TRBV4-1 | . | CASSQDPLAGNEQYF | TGCGCCAGCAGCCAAGATCCCCTAGCGGGGAACGAGCAGTACTTC
TRBJ1-5 | . | TRBV28 | . | CASSLGHQISNQPQHF | TGTGCCAGCAGCCTGGGACACCAGATTAGCAATCAGCCCCAGCATTTT
TRBJ2-2 | TRBD2 | TRBV7-9 | . | CASSLRGGTGELFF | TGTGCCAGCAGCTTACGGGGGGGCACCGGGGAGCTGTTTTTT
TRBJ1-3 | . | TRBV5-5 | . | CASSEFGVSGNTIYF | TGTGCCAGCAGCGAGTTCGGGGTATCTGGAAACACCATATATTTT
TRBJ2-7 | . | TRBV7-9 | . | CASSFHRDTTYEQYF | TGTGCCAGCAGCTTCCACCGGGACACCACCTACGAGCAGTACTTC
TRBJ2-5 | . | TRBV7-9 | . | CASSLVSGLDTQYF | TGTGCCAGCAGCTTAGTCTCAGGGCTCGATACCCAGTACTTC
TRBJ2-2 | . | TRBV29-1 | . | CSVEDQGKNTGELFF | TGCAGCGTTGAAGATCAGGGAAAGAACACCGGGGAGCTGTTTTTT
TRBJ2-3 | TRBD2 | TRBV9 | . | CASSGRTSGGADTQYF | TGTGCCAGCAGCGGACGGACTAGCGGGGGGGCAGATACGCAGTATTTT
TRBJ2-7 | . | TRBV6-5 | . | CASSYGSAQGNEQYF | TGTGCCAGCAGTTACGGGTCGGCCCAGGGGAACGAGCAGTACTTC
TRBJ1-2 | . | TRBV10-3 | . | CAITRAPNYGYTF | TGTGCCATCACTAGAGCCCCTAACTATGGCTACACCTTC
TRBJ2-7 | . | TRBV29-1 | . | CSVDRQGRGEQYF | TGCAGCGTTGACCGCCAGGGTCGAGGCGAGCAGTACTTC
TRBJ1-5 | TRBD1 | TRBV10-3 | . | CAISDAGTDNQPQHF | TGTGCCATCAGTGATGCCGGGACAGATAATCAGCCCCAGCATTTT
TRBJ2-1 | . | TRBV5-1 | . | CASSPGLQTYNEQFF | TGCGCCAGCAGCCCCGGACTACAAACCTACAATGAGCAGTTCTTC
TRBJ1-2 | . | TRBV15 | . | CATSKPGGFAHGYTF | TGTGCCACCAGCAAACCGGGGGGTTTCGCGCATGGCTACACCTTC
TRBJ2-4 | TRBD1 | TRBV29-1 | . | CSVGPQGQGDIQYF | TGCAGCGTTGGTCCACAGGGGCAGGGGGACATTCAGTACTTC
TRBJ2-3 | TRBD2 | TRBV11-2 | once | CASTSREGAGDVTDTQYF | TGTGCCAGCACGTCTCGGGAGGGAGCGGGAGATGTGACAGATACGCAGTATTTT
TRBJ2-5 | . | TRBV7-6 | . | CASRSGSGETQYF | TGTGCCAGCAGGTCAGGGTCCGGGGAGACCCAGTACTTC
TRBJ2-5 | . | TRBV20-1 | . | CSAKREETQYF | TGCAGTGCGAAGAGAGAAGAGACCCAGTACTTC
TRBJ2-7 | TRBD2 | TRBV28 | . | CASQGLVAGSLSYEQYF | TGTGCCAGCCAAGGTTTAGTAGCGGGTTCACTCTCCTACGAGCAGTACTTC
TRBJ2-6 | . | TRBV7-3 | . | CASSLTEAPGANVLTF | TGTGCCAGCAGCTTAACGGAGGCTCCAGGGGCCAACGTCCTGACTTTC
TRBJ2-1 | TRBD1 | TRBV15 | few | CATSPLRQGLNNEQFF | TGTGCCACCAGCCCCCTGCGACAGGGTTTGAACAATGAGCAGTTCTTC
TRBJ2-7 | TRBD2 | TRBV28 | . | CASSVTSGRQDEQYF | TGTGCCAGCAGTGTTACTAGCGGGAGGCAAGACGAGCAGTACTTC
TRBJ2-5 | TRBD1 | TRBV11-2 | . | CASSATGTEQETQYF | TGTGCCAGCAGCGCAACCGGGACAGAGCAAGAGACCCAGTACTTC
TRBJ1-2 | . | TRBV30 | . | CAWSGGTGNYGYTF | TGTGCCTGGAGTGGGGGAACAGGGAACTATGGCTACACCTTC